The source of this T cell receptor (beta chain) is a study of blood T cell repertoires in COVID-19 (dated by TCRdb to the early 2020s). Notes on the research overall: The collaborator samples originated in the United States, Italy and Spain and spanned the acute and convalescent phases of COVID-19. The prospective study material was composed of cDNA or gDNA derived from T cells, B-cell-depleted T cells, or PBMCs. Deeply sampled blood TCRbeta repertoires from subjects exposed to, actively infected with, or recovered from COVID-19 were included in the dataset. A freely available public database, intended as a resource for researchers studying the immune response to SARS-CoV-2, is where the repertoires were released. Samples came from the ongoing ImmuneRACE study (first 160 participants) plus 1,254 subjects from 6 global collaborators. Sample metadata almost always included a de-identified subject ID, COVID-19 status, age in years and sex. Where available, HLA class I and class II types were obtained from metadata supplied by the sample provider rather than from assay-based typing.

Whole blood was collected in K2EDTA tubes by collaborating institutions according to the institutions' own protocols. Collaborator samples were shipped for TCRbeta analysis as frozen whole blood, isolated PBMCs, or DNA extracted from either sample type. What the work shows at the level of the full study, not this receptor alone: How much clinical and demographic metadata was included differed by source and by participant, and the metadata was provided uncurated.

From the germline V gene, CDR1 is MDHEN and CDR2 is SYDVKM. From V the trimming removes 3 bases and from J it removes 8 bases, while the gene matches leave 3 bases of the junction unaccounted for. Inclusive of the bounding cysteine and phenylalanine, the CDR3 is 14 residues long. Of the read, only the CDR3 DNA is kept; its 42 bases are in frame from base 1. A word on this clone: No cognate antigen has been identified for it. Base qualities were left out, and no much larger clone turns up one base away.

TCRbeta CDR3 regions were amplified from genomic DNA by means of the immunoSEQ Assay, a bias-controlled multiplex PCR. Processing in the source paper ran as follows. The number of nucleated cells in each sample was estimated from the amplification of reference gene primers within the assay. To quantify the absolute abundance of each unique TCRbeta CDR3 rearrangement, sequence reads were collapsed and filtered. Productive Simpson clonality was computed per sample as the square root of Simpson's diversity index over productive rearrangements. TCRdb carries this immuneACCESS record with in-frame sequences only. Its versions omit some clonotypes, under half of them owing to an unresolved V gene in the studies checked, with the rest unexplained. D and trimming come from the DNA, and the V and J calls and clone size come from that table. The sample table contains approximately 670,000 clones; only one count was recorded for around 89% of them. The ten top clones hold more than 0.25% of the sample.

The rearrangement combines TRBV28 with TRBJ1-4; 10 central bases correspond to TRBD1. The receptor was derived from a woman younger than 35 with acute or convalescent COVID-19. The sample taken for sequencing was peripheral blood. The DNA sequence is TGTGCCAGCAGTTTGACAGGGGGCAGGGAAAAACTGTTTTTT. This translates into CASSLTGGREKLFF.